This section outlines one T cell receptor (beta chain) sequence together with its context. Individuals drawn from approximately 26 US areas were about 18 to 95 years old. V lost 5 bases to trimming and J lost 5 bases, with 10 bases between them. The germline V gene encodes CDR1 SGHTA and CDR2 FQGNSA. The CDR3 is 13 residues long. Clones were read by immunoSEQ multiplex PCR, and TCRdb kept only the in-frame ones, dropping some. The table records roughly 230,000 clones, about 86% of them present only once. The source of the sample is a study of blood T cell repertoires in COVID-19. Study in general: T cells, B-cell-depleted T cells, or PBMCs supplied cDNA or gDNA.

The chain joins TRBV7-2 to TRBJ1-5; D may be TRBD1 (6 bases). The TCR originated in a middle-aged man who had recovered from COVID-19. The specimen was PBMCs or T cells enriched from blood (not recorded which). The CDR3 spells CASSRTADQPQHF. As DNA, the CDR3 is TGTGCCAGCAGCAGGACAGCAGATCAGCCCCAGCATTTT.